This entry lists 6 T cell receptor beta chains sequenced from one sample in a study of blood T cells in healthy people across ages. A sample-barcoded 5' primer and a J-beta primer mix were used in a second PCR of about 6 to 11 cycles. TCRdb ran MiXCR on the 5' RACE reads and lists one entry per CDR3 protein. The data hold 270,000 or so distinct CDR3 sequences, with around 27% observed a single time. Sample: blood. The receptors come from a woman between 65 and 79 years old in good health.

This clonotype came up a few times. J is TRBJ2-1 and V is TRBV7-3, with 8 positions matching TRBD2. The CDR3 consists of 16 residues. Germline CDR1 is SGHTA and CDR2 is FQGTGA. Trimming removed 2 bases from V and 2 bases from J; junction bases left unmatched: 5. The CDR3 DNA is TGTGCCAGCAGCTTACAAGCGGGAGTGGCCTACAATGAGCAGTTCTTC. Amino acids: CASSLQAGVAYNEQFF.

This sequence joins TRBV6-1 and TRBJ2-3; 9 nucleotides agree with TRBD1. The CDR3 consists of 14 residues. The germline gives CDR1 MNHNS, CDR2 SASEGT. The trim removed 10 bases at V and 3 bases at J, leaving 8 bases unmatched. The chain's CDR3 is CAIRDRVLTDTQYF. The CDR3 DNA reads TGTGCCATCCGGGACAGGGTTTTGACAGATACGCAGTATTTT.

In the case of this clonotype: Since no conserved phenylalanine or tryptophan closes the CDR3, a read error is the likely cause. The J gene is TRBJ2-5, the V gene TRBV5-1; 10 bases align to TRBD1. CDR3 size: 14 residues. Looked up from germline, CDR1 is SGHRS and CDR2 is YFSETQ. Unmatched junction bases numbered 4, after V lost 3 bases and J lost 5 bases. The CDR3 region is CASSSGQGRETQYL. As DNA, the CDR3 is TGCGCCAGCAGCTCGGGACAGGGGAGGGAGACCCAGTACCTC.

This clonotype showed up just a few times. This sequence joins TRBV14 and TRBJ2-5, with D tentatively TRBD1 (5 bases). Germline V lookup: CDR1 SGHDN, CDR2 FVKESK. V lost 0 bases, J lost 11 bases, and 19 bases lay in between. The CDR3 sequence is 15 residues long. For the CDR3, the DNA is TGTGCCAGCAGCCAAGAAGGCCCAGGGCTATACGGGCAGTACTTC. Residues: CASSQEGPGLYGQYF.

This clonotype was observed at least ten times. This chain joins TRBV20-1 and TRBJ1-1; D gene uncertain. The germline V gene has CDR1 DFQATT and CDR2 SNEGSKA (reference sequence). This CDR3 spans 11 amino acids. Trimming shortened V by 4 bases and J by 0 bases, and 3 bases separated the two germline ends. CDR3 amino acids: CSAILNTEAFF. The DNA for the CDR3 is TGCAGTGCTATCCTGAACACTGAAGCTTTCTTT.

The chain recombines TRBV29-1 with TRBJ2-1; D is undetermined. Trimming stripped 2 bases from V and 1 base from J, with 12 bases between. Germline V gene data show CDR1 as SQVTM and CDR2 as ANQGSEA. CDR3 length: 15 residues. CDR3 in amino acids: CSVESQSLSYNEQFF. The CDR3 coding sequence is TGCAGCGTTGAATCCCAGAGCCTATCCTACAATGAGCAGTTCTTC.